One and the same sample provided the 31 T cell receptor beta chains below, sequenced in a study of post-analysis software for immune sequencing data. Findings and limits, study-wide: Patients carried roughly five TRBV segments more frequently than controls did, and TRBV5-6, TRBV5-1 and TRBV20-1 were among them.

These receptors have no identified antigens. Unique molecular identifiers had been added to the TCR beta cDNA libraries. From the PCR reads, TCRdb called clonotypes with MiXCR, one entry per CDR3 protein. Among 820,000 or so distinct CDR3 sequences, under 70% were seen once, and the ten largest hold approximately 4.3%. Sequenced sample: blood. These receptors all come from a girl under 18 with multiple sclerosis.

The rearrangement links TRBV5-5 to TRBJ2-7; D not certain. The CDR3 spans 14 residues. V was clipped by 2 bases and J by 0 bases, with 9 bases between them. The germline V gene has CDR1 SGHKS and CDR2 YYEKEE (reference sequence). CDR3 residues: CASSFSADSYEQYF. CDR3 DNA: TGTGCCAGCAGCTTTTCTGCAGACTCCTACGAGCAGTACTTC.

V usage is TRBV12-3 or TRBV12-4 and J usage is TRBJ2-5, with 8 bases matching TRBD2. The J call may be in error: the DNA end matches TRBJ2-7 better. This CDR3 is built from 15 residues. The CDR3 DNA sequence: TGTGCCAGCAGTTTAGGGAGCGGGAGTATCTACGAGCAGTACTTC. Residues: CASSLGSGSIYEQYF.

The V gene is TRBV7-3, the J gene TRBJ2-5; D is undetermined. V was cut by 1 base and J by 2 bases, with 5 bases left in between. The length of the CDR3 is 13 residues. CDR1 and CDR2 from the germline V gene are SGHTA and FQGTGA. CDR3 region: CASSLNRQETQYF. In DNA form, the CDR3 reads TGTGCCAGCAGCTTAAACAGACAAGAGACCCAGTACTTC. Variable domain in full (rest from reference TRBV7-3 and TRBJ2-5): GAGVSQTPSNKVTEKGKYVELRCDPISGHTALYWYRQSLGQGPEFLIYFQGTGAADDSGLPNDRFFAVRPEGSVSTLKIQRTERGDSAVYLCASSLNRQETQYFGPGTRLLVL.

This sequence joins TRBV7-9 and TRBJ1-1; a possible D gene is TRBD1 (5 bases). V was cut by 1 base and J by 3 bases, with 15 bases left in between. This CDR3 region has 16 residues. The germline V gene encodes CDR1 SEHNR and CDR2 FQNEAQ (reference sequence). The CDR3 sequence is CASSLDWGVRDTEAFF. CDR3 coding DNA: TGTGCCAGCAGCTTAGATTGGGGGGTGAGGGACACTGAAGCTTTCTTT.

This rearrangement joins TRBV7-9 to TRBJ2-5; TRBD1 matches at 7 bases. Looked up from germline, CDR1 is SEHNR and CDR2 is FQNEAQ (reference sequence). V gave up 4 bases and J gave up 7 bases; unmatched junction bases: 9. The CDR3 contains 14 residues. CDR3 nucleotides: TGTGCCAGCAGCTGGGACAGAACCTGGTCGACCCAGTACTTC. As protein: CASSWDRTWSTQYF. The full variable domain, rest sourced from reference TRBV7-9 and TRBJ2-5, is DTGVSQNPRHKITKRGQNVTFRCDPISEHNRLYWYRQTLGQGPEFLTYFQNEAQLEKSRLLSDRFSAERPKGSFSTLEIQRTEQGDSAMYLCASSWDRTWSTQYFGPGTRLLVL.

This chain connects TRBV20-1 to TRBJ2-5; a weak D match, TRBD2 (5 bases). Trimming took 3 bases from V and 5 from J, leaving 19 bases between them. This CDR3 has 15 residues. CDR1 is DFQATT and CDR2 is SNEGSKA in the germline V gene (reference sequence). As DNA, the CDR3 is TGCAGTGCTAGTTTCGGTGGGCTAGCTAGCGAGACCCAGTACTTC. It codes for CSASFGGLASETQYF.

This chain links TRBV5-1 with TRBJ2-5, with 9 bases aligning to TRBD1. Germline V lookup: CDR1 SGHRS, CDR2 YFSETQ. The CDR3 spans 15 residues. V trimming: 5 bases; J trimming: 4 bases; junction bases outside the gene matches: 9. The CDR3 loop is CASSSDRGKSETQYF. CDR3 bases: TGCGCCAGCAGTTCGGACAGGGGAAAGTCAGAGACCCAGTACTTC.

The genes are TRBV7-6 and TRBJ2-7, with D perhaps being TRBD1 or TRBD2 (6 bases each). Germline values: CDR1 SGHVS, CDR2 FNYEAQ. The V gene lost 5 bases and the J gene lost 1 base, with 21 bases spanning the gap. The CDR3 contains 17 residues. The CDR3 region has the DNA TGTGCCAGCAGCCCATTCCCCCGGGGGCAGGCATCCTACGAGCAGTACTTC. It translates to CASSPFPRGQASYEQYF.

The rearrangement uses TRBV27 and TRBJ2-1; 14 bases fit TRBD2. Per the germline V gene, CDR1 is MNHEY and CDR2 is SMNVEV (reference sequence). V lost 0 bases to trimming and J lost 9 bases; unmatched junction nucleotides: 4. This CDR3 contains 16 residues. This CDR3 is CASSLSGLAGGGEQFF. Here the CDR3 DNA reads TGTGCCAGCAGTTTATCCGGACTAGCGGGAGGTGGTGAGCAGTTCTTC.

V and J are TRBV29-1 and TRBJ1-2, with D maybe TRBD1 (5 bases). The CDR3 is made up of 11 amino acids. The germline V gene has CDR1 SQVTM and CDR2 ANQGSEA. V was clipped by 4 bases and J by 5 bases, with 8 bases between them. CDR3 amino acids: CSVVRTYGYTF. In nucleotides, the CDR3 is TGCAGCGTTGTAAGGACATATGGCTACACCTTC. The whole variable domain, remainder taken from reference TRBV29-1 and TRBJ1-2, is SAVISQKPSRDICQRGTSLTIQCQVDSQVTMMFWYRQQPGQSLTLIATANQGSEATYESGFVIDKFPISRPNLTFSTLTVSNMSPEDSSIYLCSVVRTYGYTFGSGTRLTVV.

The sample holds a few counts of this clonotype. The V and J genes are TRBV20-1 and TRBJ2-5, with TRBD2 matching 8 bases. Germline-derived CDR1 and CDR2 are DFQATT and SNEGSKA (reference sequence). V lost 5 bases to trimming and J lost 3 bases; unmatched junction nucleotides: 8. This CDR3 contains 14 residues. In DNA form, the CDR3 reads TGCAGTGCTTCCACCGCAGCGGGAGAAGAGACCCAGTACTTC. It specifies CSASTAAGEETQYF.

The chain is built from TRBV20-1 and TRBJ2-5, with a tentative D call TRBD1 (5 bases). The tail of the sequence fits TRBJ2-7 better, so the J call may be wrong. Germline V gene data show CDR1 as DFQATT and CDR2 as SNEGSKA (reference sequence). The CDR3 runs to 12 residues. The CDR3 sequence is CSAMDTYYEQYF. The CDR3 nucleotides read TGCAGTGCTATGGACACTTACTACGAGCAGTACTTC.

The V and J genes are TRBV29-1 and TRBJ2-7; 7 bases map to TRBD2. Trimming at V came to 4 bases and at J to 3 bases, leaving 6 bases not matched to a gene. From germline, CDR1 is SQVTM and CDR2 ANQGSEA. This CDR3 is built from 13 residues. The CDR3 reads CSVATSIGYEQYF. CDR3 sequence (DNA): TGCAGCGTTGCGACTAGCATCGGCTACGAGCAGTACTTC.

The CDR3 spells CSARSIWGLAEGTAFF. CDR3 coding DNA: TGCAGTGCTAGGAGCATCTGGGGACTCGCCGAGGGAACAGCTTTCTTT. The rearrangement links TRBV20-1 to TRBJ1-1; D might be TRBD1 (5 bases). Germline V gives CDR1 DFQATT, CDR2 SNEGSKA (reference sequence). Trimming stripped 3 bases from V and 10 bases from J, with 27 bases between. The CDR3 sequence is 16 residues long.

V gene TRBV10-3 combines with J gene TRBJ1-1; no reliable D call. The V end was cut by 8 bases, the J end by 5 bases, with 12 bases between. This CDR3 is built from 12 residues. Germline CDR1 reads ENHRY; CDR2 reads SYGVKD. The CDR3 is CAIGRISTEAFF. The CDR3 region has the DNA TGTGCCATCGGCCGGATTAGTACTGAAGCTTTCTTT.

The rearrangement joins TRBV29-1 to TRBJ2-7; the D gene could be TRBD1 or TRBD2 (5 bases each). CDR1 and CDR2 from the germline V gene are SQVTM and ANQGSEA. Trimming pared 8 bases from V and 4 bases from J, leaving 15 bases between. The CDR3 is made up of 12 amino acids. CDR3 loop: CSPGTGLYEQYF. CDR3 in DNA: TGCAGCCCCGGGACCGGGTTATACGAGCAGTACTTC.

With respect to this clonotype: One end of the junction fails to match germline, which may point to a read error. The chain employs TRBV12-3 or TRBV12-4 and TRBJ2-3; D is uncertain. The CDR3 has 14 amino acids. CDR3 amino acids: CASSLAVGTDTEYF. The CDR3 DNA is TGTGCCAGCAGTTTAGCAGTGGGAACAGATACGGAGTATTTT.

This clonotype has ten or more counts. The chain carries TRBV12-3 or TRBV12-4 and TRBJ1-2; D possibly corresponds to TRBD1 (6 bases). This CDR3 has 15 amino acids. Between the trimmed V and J ends, which lost 0 bases and 4 bases, there was a span of 12 bases. The CDR3, as DNA: TGTGCCAGCAGTTTAGCCCCCGGGGGCACCTATGGCTACACCTTC. Translated, it gives CASSLAPGGTYGYTF.

This clonotype was picked up one time. CDR3 protein: CSVGGGNNQPQHF. CDR3 DNA sequence: TGCAGCGTTGGGGGGGGTAACAATCAGCCCCAGCATTTT. The chain couples TRBV29-1 to TRBJ1-5; a possible D gene is TRBD1 (5 bases). This CDR3 has 13 amino acids. CDR1 and CDR2 from the germline V gene are SQVTM and ANQGSEA. The V end was cut by 4 bases, the J end by 3 bases, with 10 bases between.

This clonotype occurred a few times. The chain joins TRBV29-1 to TRBJ1-2; 8 bases agree with TRBD1. Germline CDR1 reads SQVTM; CDR2 reads ANQGSEA. CDR3 length equals 12 residues. The V gene end was trimmed by 6 bases and the J gene end by 8 bases; junction bases not matched to a gene: 8. CDR3: CSVGGQGPGYTF. The CDR3 region has the DNA TGCAGCGTGGGAGGACAGGGCCCAGGCTACACCTTC.

The CDR3 here is CATSRPRDSAYEQYF. The CDR3 DNA reads TGTGCCACCAGCAGACCCCGGGACAGCGCCTACGAGCAGTACTTC. The chain combines TRBV15 with TRBJ2-7; 7 bases fit TRBD1. Germline CDR1 and CDR2: LNHNV and YYDKDF (reference sequence). This CDR3 is 15 amino acids long. The V segment lost 2 bases and the J segment 2 bases; nucleotides outside the gene matches: 6.

The chain couples TRBV29-1 to TRBJ1-2; D gene ambiguous. The V end was cut by 1 base, the J end by 6 bases, with 12 bases between. Per the germline V gene, CDR1 is SQVTM and CDR2 is ANQGSEA. The CDR3 contains 13 residues. This CDR3 is CSVEGQNLNGYTF. The CDR3 DNA reads TGCAGCGTTGAAGGGCAGAACTTAAATGGCTACACCTTC.

The chain employs TRBV5-1 and TRBJ2-4; the match to TRBD2 covers 7 bases. With V trimmed by 2 bases and J by 2 bases, 4 bases remained unmatched. Germline V gives CDR1 SGHRS, CDR2 YFSETQ. The CDR3 runs to 15 residues. DNA of the CDR3: TGCGCCAGCAGCTTAGTGGGGGGGACCAAAAACATTCAGTACTTC. This gives the protein CASSLVGGTKNIQYF.

The rearrangement uses TRBV5-1 and TRBJ2-4; 8 bases match TRBD1. This CDR3 has 13 residues. Germline V gene sequence: CDR1 SGHRS, CDR2 YFSETQ. Germline trimming cut 3 bases from V and 11 bases from J; bases unmatched to any gene: 7. The CDR3 sequence is CASSSQDRALQYF. The CDR3 coding sequence is TGCGCCAGCAGCTCACAGGACAGGGCCCTTCAGTACTTC.

This clonotype was counted between two and nine times. The gene calls are TRBV11-1 and TRBJ2-5; 11 bases agree with TRBD2. CDR1 is SGHAT, CDR2 FQDESV, per germline (reference sequence). CDR3 length: 19 amino acids. V shed 5 bases, J shed 1 base, and the junction held 15 bases outside the gene matches. The CDR3 loop is CASSLLTWLAGGLQETQYF. CDR3 sequence (DNA): TGTGCCAGCAGCCTACTGACGTGGCTAGCGGGGGGCCTCCAAGAGACCCAGTACTTC.

The V gene is TRBV2, the J gene TRBJ1-2; 7 bases match TRBD1. The CDR3 has 14 residues. Germline V gives CDR1 SNHLY, CDR2 FYNNEI. J gave up 6 bases and V 5 bases, and 9 bases lay outside the gene matches. In DNA form, the CDR3 reads TGTGCCAGCAGTCCCACTCACAGGGGAGATGGCTACACCTTC. It translates to CASSPTHRGDGYTF.

The genes are TRBV7-3 and TRBJ2-7; 9 nucleotides agree with TRBD1. The germline V gene encodes CDR1 SGHTA and CDR2 FQGTGA. V was clipped by 1 base and J by 4 bases; unmatched bases: 5. The CDR3 is 15 amino acids. The DNA for the CDR3 is TGTGCCAGCAGCTTAATAGGGACAGGGACTTACGAGCAGTACTTC. This codes for CASSLIGTGTYEQYF.

The rearrangement links TRBV6-2 or TRBV6-3 to TRBJ2-3; 10 bases agree with TRBD2. From germline, CDR1 is MNHEY and CDR2 SVGEGT. With V trimmed by 6 bases and J by 5 bases, 32 bases remained unmatched. The CDR3 has 23 amino acids. DNA for the CDR3: TGTGCCAGCAGAAACATGGGGCTAGCGGGAGCCCACAGAGCCGGGAGGGCAGGAGATACGCAGTATTTT. Its protein is CASRNMGLAGAHRAGRAGDTQYF.

In its sample, this clonotype was seen a few times. The chain employs TRBV27 and TRBJ1-2; 10 bases match TRBD1. The CDR3 extends over 14 amino acids. V lost 2 bases to trimming and J lost 7 bases; unmatched junction nucleotides: 4. Germline V gene data show CDR1 as MNHEY and CDR2 as SMNVEV (reference sequence). The CDR3 reads CASSLGQGVGGYTF. The CDR3 DNA reads TGTGCCAGCAGTTTAGGACAGGGGGTCGGTGGCTACACCTTC.

V gene TRBV5-1 combines with J gene TRBJ2-7; D tentatively fits TRBD1 or TRBD2 (5 bases each). The germline CDR1 and CDR2 sequences are SGHRS and YFSETQ. The CDR3 runs 16 residues. Trimming took off 1 base at V and 2 bases at J, with 16 bases between the two ends. The CDR3 DNA is TGCGCCAGCAGCTTGTACTTTGGGCAGGGAGCCTACGAGCAGTACTTC. It codes for CASSLYFGQGAYEQYF. The full variable domain, its missing parts supplied by reference TRBV5-1 and TRBJ2-7, is KAGVTQTPRYLIKTRGQQVTLSCSPISGHRSVSWYQQTPGQGLQFLFEYFSETQRNKGNFPGRFSGRQFSNSRSEMNVSTLELGDSALYLCASSLYFGQGAYEQYFGPGTRLTVT.

The rearrangement joins TRBV9 to TRBJ2-1; 10 positions agree with TRBD1. The CDR3 is 14 residues long. The ends lost 1 base at V and 8 bases at J; junction bases unmatched: 3. In germline, CDR1 is SGDLS, CDR2 YYNGEE. The CDR3 DNA reads TGTGCCAGCAGCGTAATGGACAGGGGGGATGAGCAGTTCTTC. It yields the protein CASSVMDRGDEQFF.